The rows below give T cell receptor beta chains drawn from one sample of a study of blood T cells in healthy people across ages. One entry per CDR3 protein results from TCRdb running MiXCR on the 5' RACE reads. Here the sample spans under 750,000 distinct CDR3 sequences, more than 45% being singletons. The specimen sequenced was blood. The source of these receptors is a man at least 80 years old in good health. CDR3s include the opening cysteine and the closing phenylalanine or tryptophan. A D gene is named only where the DNA matches it firmly. Expanded clones are given a class, and other clones once, few, many or no size at all.

TRBJ2-7 | few | TRBV7-2 | TRBD1 | CASSLAGTGRHEQYF | TGTGCCAGCAGCTTAGCCGGGACAGGGCGTCACGAGCAGTACTTC
TRBJ2-7 | . | TRBV28 | . | CASSPLTPTELASYEQYF | TGTGCCAGCAGCCCCCTCACCCCGACAGAGCTGGCGTCCTACGAGCAGTACTTC
TRBJ2-5 | . | TRBV11-2 | TRBD2 | CASSRTRNLAGGLETQYF | TGTGCCAGCAGCCGAACCCGAAACTTAGCGGGAGGGCTAGAGACCCAGTACTTC
TRBJ2-5 | few | TRBV29-1 | TRBD1 | CSVRDRVLQETQYF | TGCAGCGTCCGGGACAGAGTTTTGCAAGAGACCCAGTACTTC
TRBJ2-7 | . | TRBV29-1 | . | CSVGIAVYNEQYF | TGCAGCGTAGGAATAGCGGTATACAATGAGCAGTACTTC
TRBJ1-4 | few | TRBV3-1 | . | CASSQDTGPNEKLFF | TGTGCCAGCAGCCAAGATACAGGGCCTAATGAAAAACTGTTTTTT
TRBJ2-1 | few | TRBV7-3 | . | CASSLKGAASVSLNNEQFF | TGTGCCAGCAGCTTAAAGGGGGCGGCTAGCGTTTCTTTAAACAATGAGCAGTTCTTC
TRBJ2-1 | . | TRBV7-2 | TRBD1 | CASSFQGAWEQFF | TGTGCCAGCAGCTTCCAGGGGGCTTGGGAGCAGTTCTTC
TRBJ2-1 | . | TRBV7-8 | . | CASSLASGEAEQFF | TGTGCCAGCAGCTTAGCTTCGGGGGAGGCGGAACAGTTCTTC
TRBJ2-7 | few | TRBV28 | . | CASRQASYEQYF | TGTGCCAGCAGACAGGCCTCCTACGAGCAGTACTTC
TRBJ2-2 | . | TRBV27 | . | CASRRVSTGELFF | TGTGCCAGCAGGCGGGTGAGCACCGGGGAGCTGTTTTTT
TRBJ2-5 | few | TRBV20-1 | . | CSARGGTFLQETQYF | TGCAGTGCTAGAGGGGGGACATTTTTGCAAGAGACCCAGTACTTC
TRBJ2-5 | few | TRBV29-1 | . | CSTGRGNQETQYF | TGCAGCACCGGTAGGGGGAATCAAGAGACCCAGTACTTC
TRBJ2-7 | . | TRBV7-2 | TRBD1 | CASRYRGLTYEQYF | TGTGCCAGCAGGTACAGGGGCCTGACCTACGAGCAGTACTTC
TRBJ2-1 | many | TRBV6-5 | . | CASRPISSYNEQFF | TGTGCCAGCAGGCCGATTAGCTCCTACAATGAGCAGTTCTTC
TRBJ2-7 | . | TRBV25-1 | TRBD1 | CASSEVRGQGAEQYF | TGTGCCAGCAGTGAAGTTCGGGGACAGGGGGCCGAGCAGTACTTC
TRBJ1-5 | few | TRBV20-1 | . | CSASNRRVSNQPQHF | TGCAGTGCTAGTAACAGGCGCGTTAGCAATCAGCCCCAGCATTTT
TRBJ2-7 | few | TRBV7-9 | . | CASSPSNEQYF | TGTGCCAGCAGCCCGTCCAACGAGCAGTACTTC
TRBJ1-2 | . | TRBV15 | . | CATSRRDDYGYTF | TGTGCCACCAGCAGACGGGATGACTATGGCTACACCTTC
TRBJ2-7 | . | TRBV29-1 | TRBD1 | CSVDSGTGYSYEQYF | TGCAGCGTTGACTCCGGGACAGGCTACTCCTACGAGCAGTACTTC
TRBJ2-3 | . | TRBV6-2/TRBV6-3 | . | CASSYNGERITDTQYF | TGTGCCAGCAGTTACAATGGTGAGCGGATCACAGATACGCAGTATTTT
TRBJ1-6 | few | TRBV29-1 | . | CSVSFGLDNSPLHF | TGCAGCGTCTCGTTTGGATTAGATAATTCACCCCTCCACTTT
TRBJ2-5 | few | TRBV6-5 | . | CASSRSVGGRETQYF | TGTGCCAGCAGTCGATCCGTAGGGGGGCGAGAGACCCAGTACTTC
TRBJ2-1 | few | TRBV5-1 | . | CASSSRDGYNEQFF | TGCGCCAGCAGCTCCCGGGACGGCTACAATGAGCAGTTCTTC
TRBJ2-7 | . | TRBV15 | TRBD1 | CATSVSTTGTEQYF | TGTGCCACCAGCGTTTCCACGACAGGGACCGAGCAGTACTTC
TRBJ2-3 | . | TRBV7-9 | . | CASSVQAFADTQYF | TGTGCCAGCAGCGTTCAGGCGTTCGCAGATACGCAGTATTTT
TRBJ2-7 | many | TRBV7-9 | . | CASSPEMAYEQYF | TGTGCCAGCAGCCCGGAAATGGCCTACGAGCAGTACTTC
TRBJ2-7 | . | TRBV9 | . | CASSVGRGRSYEQYF | TGTGCCAGCAGCGTAGGCAGGGGACGCTCCTACGAGCAGTACTTC
TRBJ2-1 | many | TRBV7-9 | . | CASSFDNEQFF | TGTGCCAGCAGCTTTGATAATGAGCAGTTCTTC
TRBJ2-3 | . | TRBV28 | TRBD1 | CASSTGTGSDTQYF | TGTGCCAGCAGCACAGGGACAGGGAGTGATACGCAGTATTTT
TRBJ1-5 | . | TRBV20-1 | TRBD1 | CSAKGQVNQPQHF | TGCAGTGCTAAAGGACAGGTCAATCAGCCCCAGCATTTT
TRBJ2-7 | . | TRBV7-2 | . | CASSPSPNGWGAYYEQYF | TGTGCCAGCAGCCCGTCCCCTAACGGGTGGGGGGCATACTACGAGCAGTACTTC
TRBJ2-7 | . | TRBV6-5 | . | CASSHKGPLYNEQYF | TGTGCCAGCAGTCACAAAGGGCCACTTTACAATGAGCAGTACTTC
TRBJ1-2 | . | TRBV5-1 | . | CASSGLGDSNYGHTF | TGCGCCAGCAGCGGCCTAGGTGATTCTAACTATGGCCACACCTTC
TRBJ2-5 | . | TRBV21-1 | . | CASSKTSGLGETQYF | TGTGCCAGCAGCAAAACCTCGGGCCTGGGGGAGACCCAGTACTTC
TRBJ2-1 | . | TRBV20-1 | TRBD2 | CSATISGRFSYNEQFF | TGCAGTGCTACTATTAGCGGGAGGTTCTCCTACAATGAGCAGTTCTTC
TRBJ2-7 | few | TRBV3-1 | . | CASSQDIDEQYF | TGTGCCAGCAGCCAAGATATCGACGAGCAGTACTTC
TRBJ2-4 | . | TRBV29-1 | . | CSVELGGAGIQYF | TGCAGCGTTGAATTGGGTGGGGCTGGCATTCAGTACTTC
TRBJ2-3 | . | TRBV7-2 | TRBD2 | CASSLGAGGFEDTQYF | TGTGCCAGCAGCTTAGGAGCGGGAGGCTTTGAAGATACGCAGTATTTT
TRBJ2-7 | . | TRBV24-1 | TRBD1 | CATMGQDYNEQYF | TGTGCCACCATGGGACAGGACTACAATGAGCAGTACTTC
TRBJ2-1 | . | TRBV20-1 | TRBD2 | CSASPPGLAGVQFF | TGCAGTGCTAGCCCCCCGGGACTAGCGGGAGTGCAGTTCTTC
TRBJ2-3 | few | TRBV20-1 | TRBD1 | CSAGPGDRRQYF | TGCAGTGCCGGTCCTGGGGACAGGCGGCAGTATTTT
TRBJ2-7 | . | TRBV6-2/TRBV6-3 | . | CASSYSSEEAYEQYF | TGTGCCAGCAGTTACTCGAGTGAAGAAGCCTACGAGCAGTACTTC
TRBJ2-7 | . | TRBV4-2 | TRBD1 | CASSQDGQGFYEQYF | TGTGCCAGCAGCCAAGACGGACAGGGTTTCTACGAGCAGTACTTC
TRBJ1-4 | few | TRBV12-3/TRBV12-4 | . | CASSQYRVGEKLFF | TGTGCCAGCAGCCAATACAGGGTTGGGGAAAAACTGTTTTTT
TRBJ2-5 | few | TRBV7-2 | TRBD2 | CASSHRRLSGGETQYF | TGTGCCAGCAGCCACCGCCGCCTTAGCGGGGGGGAGACCCAGTACTTC
TRBJ1-3 | . | TRBV6-6 | TRBD1 | CASKTGGISGNTIYF | TGTGCCAGCAAGACAGGGGGGATATCTGGAAACACCATATATTTT